Only one count was recorded for the clone carrying this T cell receptor (beta chain). One end of the junction varies from germline; a read error may be responsible. The data derive from a study of T cell changes during pregnancy in multiple sclerosis. Some clones are missing from TCRdb's copy, which holds only in-frame ones; the method was immunoSEQ multiplex PCR. The table includes about 52,000 clones, approximately 92% detected once. CDR1 is SSHAT and CDR2 is FNYEAQ in the germline V gene (reference sequence). This CDR3 contains 15 residues. The sample here was CD4+ T cells from peripheral blood mononuclear cells, taken in the third trimester of pregnancy. This chain joins TRBV7-7 and TRBJ2-1, with 7 positions matching TRBD1. This TCR derives from a female donor with multiple sclerosis, enrolled in a pregnancy study. This CDR3 reads CASSPGTETYNEQFF. DNA for the CDR3: TGTGCTAGCAGTCCCGGGACAGAGACCTACAATGAGCAGTTCTTC.